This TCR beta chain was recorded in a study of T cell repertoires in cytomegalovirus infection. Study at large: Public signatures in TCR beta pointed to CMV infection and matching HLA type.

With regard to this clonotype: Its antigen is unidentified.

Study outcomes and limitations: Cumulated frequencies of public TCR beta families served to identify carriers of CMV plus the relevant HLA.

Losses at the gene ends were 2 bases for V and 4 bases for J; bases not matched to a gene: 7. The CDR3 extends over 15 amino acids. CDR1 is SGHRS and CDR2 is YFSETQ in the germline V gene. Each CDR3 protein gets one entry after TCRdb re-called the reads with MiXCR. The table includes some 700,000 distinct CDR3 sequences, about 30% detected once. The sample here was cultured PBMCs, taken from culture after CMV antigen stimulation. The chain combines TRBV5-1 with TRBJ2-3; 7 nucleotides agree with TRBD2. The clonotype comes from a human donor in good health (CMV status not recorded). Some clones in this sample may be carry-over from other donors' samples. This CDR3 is CASSFVAGGSDTQYF. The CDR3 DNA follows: TGCGCCAGCAGCTTCGTAGCGGGTGGATCAGATACGCAGTATTTT.